Below are 22 T cell receptor beta chains sequenced from a single sample in a study of human T cells and chemical hapten exposure. Time point reported: patch test 1, 2 weeks after DPC sensitization. Treatment denoted: therapeutic diphenylcyclopropenone sensitization with weekly scalp DPC. Extraction yielded total RNA from whole blood (unfractionated). TCRdb called the RACE reads again in MiXCR, with one record for every CDR3 protein. The sample carries about 35,000 distinct CDR3 sequences, roughly 6.4% recorded once. The sample here was whole blood, taken in connection with sensitization to the hapten diphenylcyclopropenone (DPC). These receptors all come from a woman under 40 with alopecia areata. Some clones in this sample may be carry-over from other donors' samples.

The table lists this clonotype with a few counts. Relative to the germline gene, one junction end is altered; a read error may explain this. V and J are TRBV5-4 and TRBJ2-3; D perhaps matches TRBD1 (6 bases). Germline CDR1 reads SGHNT; CDR2 reads YYREEE (reference sequence). The CDR3 has 8 residues. Here the CDR3 DNA reads TGTGCCAGCAGCCCAGGGGTTTTT. Protein product: CASSPGVF.

The J gene is TRBJ2-3, the V gene TRBV7-2, with TRBD2 as a possible D gene (5 bases). The CDR3 covers 14 residues. V was clipped by 1 base and J by 5 bases, with 10 bases between them. Germline-derived CDR1 and CDR2 are SGHTA and FQGNSA. This CDR3 reads CASSLGGSLDTQYF. The DNA of the CDR3 is TGTGCCAGCAGCTTAGGAGGGTCATTAGATACGCAGTATTTT.

The sample holds many counts of this clonotype. The chain links TRBV7-8 to TRBJ2-3, with 9 bases lining up with TRBD2. Germline lookup yields CDR1 SGHVS and CDR2 FQNEAQ. The V gene end was trimmed by 5 bases and the J gene end by 1 base; junction bases not matched to a gene: 4. This CDR3 has 15 residues. The CDR3 loop is CASSPRLAGTDTQYF. The CDR3 DNA reads TGTGCCAGCAGCCCAAGACTAGCGGGCACAGATACGCAGTATTTT.

This clonotype was detected ten times or more. The rearrangement links TRBV6-1 to TRBJ2-7; D unclear. The V end lost 0 bases, the J end lost 4 bases, and 4 bases lay between the germline ends. The CDR3 has 12 amino acids. Germline V gene lookup returns CDR1 MNHNS and CDR2 SASEGT. Written as DNA, the CDR3 is TGTGCCAGCAGTGAAGCGAGATACGAGCAGTACTTC. Its translation is CASSEARYEQYF.

This clonotype was observed many times. The chain links TRBV5-1 to TRBJ2-3, with D possibly TRBD1 on 6 matching bases. The V gene's germline CDR1 is SGHRS and CDR2 YFSETQ. The V gene lost 1 base and the J gene lost 3 bases, with 12 bases spanning the gap. This CDR3 has 15 amino acids. The CDR3 bases are TGCGCCAGCAGCTTGTATGGGGGCTCGACAGATACGCAGTATTTT. The encoded protein is CASSLYGGSTDTQYF.

J is TRBJ1-1 and V is TRBV7-3, with 10 bases that match TRBD1. The V gene end was trimmed by 5 bases and the J gene end by 4 bases; junction bases not matched to a gene: 4. From germline, CDR1 is SGHTA and CDR2 FQGTGA. The CDR3 is made up of 14 amino acids. The CDR3 DNA is TGTGCCAGCAGCCCGGGGACAGGGGTCACTGAAGCTTTCTTT. Amino acid sequence: CASSPGTGVTEAFF.

This chain uses TRBV1 with TRBJ1-6. TRBV1 is a pseudogene locus. The CDR3 contains 17 residues. Here the CDR3 DNA reads TGCACCAGCAGCCAAGATAAAAGGGATCTCTATAATTCACCCCTCCACTTT. Translating it yields CTSSQDKRDLYNSPLHF.

This clonotype was counted ten times or more. J is TRBJ2-7 and V is TRBV20-1, with unresolved D. V dropped 2 bases and J dropped 6 bases, with 14 bases sitting between them. CDR3 length equals 13 residues. Germline-derived CDR1 and CDR2 are DFQATT and SNEGSKA (reference sequence). CDR3 sequence: CSARQVFGREQYF. CDR3 nucleotide sequence: TGCAGTGCTAGACAGGTGTTTGGACGCGAGCAGTACTTC.

The chain has TRBV10-3 and TRBJ2-7, with no clear D. V lost 3 bases, J lost 2 bases, and 11 bases lay in between. The CDR3 runs to 14 residues. Germline V lookup: CDR1 ENHRY, CDR2 SYGVKD. CDR3 DNA: TGTGCCATCAGTGACCTAGACGGACCCTACGAGCAGTACTTC. Translation gives CAISDLDGPYEQYF.

This clonotype has more than one count but fewer than ten. The chain uses TRBV6-5 and TRBJ1-1; D unclear. The germline CDR1 and CDR2 sequences are MNHEY and SVGAGI. The V gene lost 5 bases and the J gene lost 1 base, with 14 bases spanning the gap. The CDR3 spans 15 residues. Here the CDR3 reads CASSKLSYSNTEAFF. The CDR3 DNA is TGTGCCAGCAGTAAACTGTCCTACTCGAACACTGAAGCTTTCTTT.

The chain employs TRBV18 and TRBJ2-3, with D hard to call. CDR3 size: 16 residues. V was cut by 3 bases and J by 0 bases, with 13 bases left in between. The germline V gene has CDR1 KGHSH and CDR2 LQKENI. CDR3 region: CASSPRWGYSTDTQYF. The CDR3 region has the DNA TGTGCCAGCTCACCCCGGTGGGGATATAGCACAGATACGCAGTATTTT.

This clonotype has only a few counts. The V call is TRBV10-3, the J call TRBJ2-1; the match to TRBD2 covers 7 bases. The length of the CDR3 is 14 residues. Germline loops: CDR1 ENHRY, CDR2 SYGVKD. V lost 4 bases, J lost 5 bases, and 5 bases stayed unmatched. Here the CDR3 DNA reads TGTGCCATCAGTGGCGTCGGGACTAACAATGAGCAGTTCTTC. Translated, it gives CAISGVGTNNEQFF.

By share of the sample, this clonotype is medium-sized. This rearrangement joins TRBV27 to TRBJ2-5; 10 bases fit TRBD2. The junction had 7 bases not matched to a gene; V was cut back by 4 bases and J by 5 bases. Germline lookup yields CDR1 MNHEY and CDR2 SMNVEV (reference sequence). The CDR3 loop spans 15 amino acids. For the CDR3, the DNA is TGTGCCAGCAGTTCCTCCTCTAGCGGGGGCGAGACCCAGTACTTC. The encoded protein is CASSSSSSGGETQYF.

V gene TRBV28 combines with J gene TRBJ2-7; 7 bases map to TRBD1. This CDR3 has 14 residues. Germline trimming cut 6 bases from V and 2 bases from J; bases unmatched to any gene: 7. Germline V lookup: CDR1 MDHEN, CDR2 SYDVKM. The chain's CDR3 is CASSPTGVAYEQYF. CDR3 sequence (DNA): TGTGCCAGCAGCCCTACAGGGGTTGCCTACGAGCAGTACTTC.

The rearrangement links TRBV28 to TRBJ1-5; no firm D call. The germline V gene encodes CDR1 MDHEN and CDR2 SYDVKM. Trimming removed 6 bases from V and 1 base from J, with 13 bases in between. This CDR3 spans 15 amino acids. Here the CDR3 reads CASRTGRHSNQPQHF. CDR3 in DNA: TGTGCCAGCAGAACTGGGAGGCACAGCAATCAGCCCCAGCATTTT.

The table lists this clonotype with a few counts. The rearrangement links TRBV5-1 to TRBJ2-1, with D tentatively TRBD2 (6 bases). The CDR3 is 14 amino acids. Trimming cost V 7 bases and J 1 base, with 12 bases left between them. In germline, CDR1 is SGHRS, CDR2 YFSETQ. CDR3 amino acids: CASCTGESYNEQFF. The CDR3 DNA reads TGCGCCAGCTGCACGGGGGAATCCTACAATGAGCAGTTCTTC.

This clonotype has just a few counts. The gene calls are TRBV12-3 or TRBV12-4 and TRBJ1-3, with 7 bases fitting TRBD1. The J segment lost 2 bases and the V segment lost 10 bases, leaving 5 bases of the junction unmatched. This CDR3 has 13 residues. The CDR3 reads CATQTGTGNTIYF. The CDR3 DNA reads as TGTGCCACCCAGACAGGGACTGGAAACACCATATATTTT.

This clonotype was detected ten times or more. This sequence joins TRBV11-3 and TRBJ1-2; 8 bases are a match to TRBD1. V dropped 4 bases and J dropped 2; count of bases not matched to a gene: 6. Germline CDR1 SGHNT, CDR2 YENEEA. CDR3 length: 15 residues. In nucleotides, the CDR3 is TGTGCCAGCAGCTCAGGGGGCGCATCGAACTATGGCTACACCTTC. This encodes CASSSGGASNYGYTF.

The table lists this clonotype with many counts. The genes are TRBV11-2 and TRBJ2-4; possibly TRBD1 for D (5 bases). Germline lookup yields CDR1 SGHAT and CDR2 FQNNGV. V was clipped by 2 bases and J by 0 bases, with 11 bases between them. CDR3 length equals 16 residues. The CDR3 region is CASSLKAREAKNIQYF. The CDR3 coding sequence is TGTGCCAGCAGCTTAAAGGCCAGGGAAGCCAAAAACATTCAGTACTTC.

This clonotype was counted a few times. V is TRBV3-1 and J is TRBJ2-1; the D is unclear. Per the germline V gene, CDR1 is LGHDT and CDR2 is YNNKEL (reference sequence). V shed 4 bases and J shed 5 bases, with 15 bases lying between them. CDR3 size: 15 residues. The CDR3 reads CASSLEWGKNNEQFF. CDR3 coding DNA: TGTGCCAGCAGCCTGGAATGGGGTAAAAACAATGAGCAGTTCTTC.

This clonotype was picked up a small number of times. The gene calls are TRBV5-1 and TRBJ2-5, with 8 positions matching TRBD1. The CDR3 consists of 16 residues. Per the germline V gene, CDR1 is SGHRS and CDR2 is YFSETQ. V lost 4 bases and J lost 3; bases outside the gene matches: 11. Here the CDR3 DNA reads TGCGCCAGCAGCGCCCAAGGACAGGGTACTAAAGAGACCCAGTACTTC. Amino acid sequence: CASSAQGQGTKETQYF.

This clonotype has only a few counts. This sequence joins TRBV4-3 and TRBJ1-5; 7 bases fit TRBD1. From germline, CDR1 is LGHNA and CDR2 YSLEER. J lost 2 bases, V lost 0 bases, and 4 bases had no gene match. The CDR3 runs 16 residues. The DNA of the CDR3 is TGCGCCAGCAGCCAAGATAGACAGGGCGGCAATCAGCCCCAGCATTTT. Translated, it gives CASSQDRQGGNQPQHF.